The TCR beta chain under discussion was sequenced for a study of T cell responses to AZD1222 COVID-19 vaccine. The study's findings and limits: The sample set comprised mostly white British donors with more females, and clonal diversity was possibly underestimated. After two AZD1222 doses, spike-specific TCR breadth and depth rose versus day 0.

Turning to this clone: Its target is not known.

Produced via immunoSEQ multiplex PCR; TCRdb's table is partial and in-frame only. The table has 95,000 to 150,000 clones, about nine tenths seen once. The germline gives CDR1 LGHNA, CDR2 YNFKEQ. Trimming shortened V by 0 bases and J by 1 base, and 11 bases separated the two germline ends. There are 16 residues in the CDR3. The chain carries TRBV4-2 and TRBJ2-3; D is possibly TRBD2 (6 bases). This TCR was recovered from an adult in good health. The source material was peripheral blood, sampled on day 0 of AZD1222 vaccination. CDR3 coding DNA: TGTGCCAGCAGCCAAGATCGACTAGTACGCACAGATACGCAGTATTTT. Its translation is CASSQDRLVRTDTQYF.